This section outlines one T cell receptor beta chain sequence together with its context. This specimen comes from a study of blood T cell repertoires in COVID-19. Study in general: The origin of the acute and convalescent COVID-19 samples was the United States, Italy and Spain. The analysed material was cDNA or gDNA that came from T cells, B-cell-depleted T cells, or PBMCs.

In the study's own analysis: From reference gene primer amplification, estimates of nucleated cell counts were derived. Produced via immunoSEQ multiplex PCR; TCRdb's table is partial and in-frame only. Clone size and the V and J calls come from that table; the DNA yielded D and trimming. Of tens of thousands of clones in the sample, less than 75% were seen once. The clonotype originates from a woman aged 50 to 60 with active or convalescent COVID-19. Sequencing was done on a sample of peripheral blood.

The CDR3 spells CASLGTDNQETQYF. CDR3 nucleotide sequence: TGTGCCAGCCTAGGGACAGACAACCAAGAGACCCAGTACTTC. This sequence joins TRBV3-1 (or the pseudogene TRBV3-2) and TRBJ2-5; TRBD1 matches at 7 bases. Trimming took 8 bases from V and 0 from J; bases not matched to a gene: 6. Germline-derived CDR1 and CDR2 are LGHDT and YNNKEL (reference sequence). CDR3 size: 14 residues.